A selection of T cell receptor beta chains follows, all from one sample in a study of Graves' ophthalmopathy and Graves' hyperthyroidism. A single record per CDR3 protein comes from TCRdb applying MiXCR to the multiplex PCR reads. This table holds some 1.1 million distinct CDR3 sequences, about 38% found once. Material: peripheral blood or thyroid tissue (not recorded which). Source of these receptors: an adult man with Graves' hyperthyroidism. The CDR3 runs from the conserved cysteine through the conserved F or W. D genes are given only for firm matches. Expanded clones are given a class, and other clones once, few, many or no size at all.

d_call: TRBD2
j_call: TRBJ2-5
clone_size: few
v_call: TRBV7-2
cdr3_aa: CASSTERTSGPVGTQYF
cdr3_nt: TGTGCCAGCAGCACTGAGCGGACTAGCGGGCCCGTGGGGACCCAGTACTTC

d_call: NA
j_call: TRBJ1-5
clone_size: many
v_call: TRBV7-2
cdr3_aa: CASSLGSGNNQPQHF
cdr3_nt: TGTGCCAGCAGCTTAGGGTCAGGAAACAATCAGCCCCAGCATTTT

d_call: NA
j_call: TRBJ2-7
clone_size: NA
v_call: TRBV18
cdr3_aa: CASSPRRTTYEQYF
cdr3_nt: TGTGCCAGCTCACCACGGCGTACAACCTACGAGCAGTACTTC

d_call: NA
j_call: TRBJ1-5
clone_size: few
v_call: TRBV20-1
cdr3_aa: CSARAHLTEYNQPQHF
cdr3_nt: TGCAGTGCTAGAGCACACCTGACAGAATACAATCAGCCCCAGCATTTT

d_call: TRBD1
j_call: TRBJ1-4
clone_size: NA
v_call: TRBV4-3
cdr3_aa: CASSQETGDYEKLFF
cdr3_nt: TGCGCCAGCAGCCAAGAAACAGGGGATTATGAAAAACTGTTTTTT

d_call: NA
j_call: TRBJ2-6
clone_size: NA
v_call: TRBV29-1
cdr3_aa: CSVEEGMATEAF
cdr3_nt: TGCAGCGTTGAAGAGGGGATGGCCACTGAAGCTTTC

d_call: TRBD1
j_call: TRBJ2-7
clone_size: NA
v_call: TRBV4-3
cdr3_aa: CASSHPTGGGYEQYF
cdr3_nt: TGCGCCAGCAGCCACCCAACAGGGGGCGGCTACGAGCAGTACTTC

d_call: TRBD1
j_call: TRBJ1-1
clone_size: NA
v_call: TRBV25-1
cdr3_aa: CASSELWGQGNTEAFF
cdr3_nt: TGTGCCAGCAGCGAATTATGGGGACAGGGGAACACTGAAGCTTTCTTT

d_call: NA
j_call: TRBJ1-1
clone_size: many
v_call: TRBV11-1
cdr3_aa: CASSSRANTEAFF
cdr3_nt: TGTGCCAGCAGCTCAAGGGCGAACACTGAAGCTTTCTTT

d_call: TRBD1
j_call: TRBJ1-5
clone_size: NA
v_call: TRBV7-2
cdr3_aa: CASAYRGSNQPQHF
cdr3_nt: TGTGCCAGCGCATACAGGGGCTCCAATCAGCCCCAGCATTTT

d_call: NA
j_call: TRBJ1-5
clone_size: many
v_call: TRBV7-9
cdr3_aa: CASSLVDNNQPQHF
cdr3_nt: TGTGCCAGCAGCTTAGTCGATAACAATCAGCCCCAGCATTTT

d_call: NA
j_call: TRBJ1-5
clone_size: NA
v_call: TRBV15
cdr3_aa: CATSSRDSGNTISNQPQHF
cdr3_nt: TGTGCCACCAGCAGTAGGGATTCTGGAAACACCATTAGCAATCAGCCCCAGCATTTT

d_call: NA
j_call: TRBJ1-1
clone_size: NA
v_call: TRBV7-9
cdr3_aa: CASSLDNGGTEAFF
cdr3_nt: TGTGCCAGCAGCTTAGACAATGGCGGCACTGAAGCTTTCTTT

d_call: TRBD1
j_call: TRBJ1-5
clone_size: many
v_call: TRBV7-2
cdr3_aa: CASSIGQGPLWQPQHF
cdr3_nt: TGTGCCAGCAGCATCGGACAGGGCCCCCTCTGGCAGCCCCAGCATTTT

d_call: TRBD2
j_call: TRBJ2-7
clone_size: few
v_call: TRBV20-1
cdr3_aa: CSARDLAKVLAGVGEQYF
cdr3_nt: TGCAGTGCTAGAGATCTAGCCAAAGTCCTAGCGGGAGTAGGCGAGCAGTACTTC

d_call: TRBD1
j_call: TRBJ1-2
clone_size: few
v_call: TRBV5-6
cdr3_aa: CASRQDRGPGYTF
cdr3_nt: TGTGCCAGCAGACAAGACAGGGGGCCTGGCTACACCTTC

d_call: NA
j_call: TRBJ2-7
clone_size: NA
v_call: TRBV7-2
cdr3_aa: CASSQDPGAGSYEQYF
cdr3_nt: TGTGCCAGCAGCCAAGATCCGGGAGCGGGCTCCTACGAGCAGTACTTC

d_call: TRBD2
j_call: TRBJ2-2
clone_size: few
v_call: TRBV7-7
cdr3_aa: CASSQGLAGAPSGELFF
cdr3_nt: TGTGCCAGCAGCCAGGGACTAGCGGGGGCCCCCTCGGGGGAGCTGTTTTTT

d_call: NA
j_call: TRBJ2-7
clone_size: many
v_call: TRBV5-1
cdr3_aa: CASSLGSGDTYEQYF
cdr3_nt: TGCGCCAGCAGCTTGGGTAGCGGCGATACCTACGAGCAGTACTTC

d_call: NA
j_call: TRBJ1-1
clone_size: few
v_call: TRBV15
cdr3_aa: CTTSRIGRNTEAFF
cdr3_nt: TGTACCACCAGCAGAATCGGGCGGAACACTGAAGCTTTCTTT

d_call: TRBD1
j_call: TRBJ1-5
clone_size: many
v_call: TRBV6-2/TRBV6-3
cdr3_aa: CASRATGTSPPQHF
cdr3_nt: TGTGCCAGCAGAGCGACAGGGACTTCACCGCCCCAGCATTTT

d_call: NA
j_call: TRBJ1-1
clone_size: many
v_call: TRBV5-1
cdr3_aa: CASSFGGMNTEAFF
cdr3_nt: TGCGCCAGCAGCTTCGGGGGAATGAACACTGAAGCTTTCTTT

d_call: NA
j_call: TRBJ1-2
clone_size: NA
v_call: TRBV7-2
cdr3_aa: CASSSNQGNGYTF
cdr3_nt: TGTGCCAGCAGCTCGAACCAAGGGAATGGCTACACCTTC

d_call: NA
j_call: TRBJ1-5
clone_size: many
v_call: TRBV6-2/TRBV6-3
cdr3_aa: CASSYSGRNQPQHF
cdr3_nt: TGTGCCAGCAGTTACTCCGGACGGAATCAGCCCCAGCATTTT

d_call: NA
j_call: TRBJ1-1
clone_size: many
v_call: TRBV4-1
cdr3_aa: CASSQELRGTEAFF
cdr3_nt: TGCGCCAGCAGCCAAGAATTGAGGGGAACTGAAGCTTTCTTT

d_call: NA
j_call: TRBJ2-7
clone_size: NA
v_call: TRBV7-3
cdr3_aa: CASSLETGTGREQYF
cdr3_nt: TGTGCCAGCAGCTTAGAAACAGGGACCGGGCGGGAGCAGTACTTC

d_call: TRBD1
j_call: TRBJ1-1
clone_size: NA
v_call: TRBV10-3
cdr3_aa: CASKTQGFTEAFF
cdr3_nt: TGTGCCAGCAAGACACAGGGGTTCACTGAAGCTTTCTTT

d_call: NA
j_call: TRBJ1-5
clone_size: many
v_call: TRBV7-9
cdr3_aa: CASSLGHSYQPQHF
cdr3_nt: TGTGCCAGCAGCTTGGGCCACAGCTATCAGCCCCAGCATTTT

d_call: NA
j_call: TRBJ1-2
clone_size: NA
v_call: TRBV7-2
cdr3_aa: CASSSPAGSNYGYTF
cdr3_nt: TGTGCCAGCAGCTCACCGGCAGGGTCTAACTATGGCTACACCTTC

d_call: NA
j_call: TRBJ1-2
clone_size: few
v_call: TRBV30
cdr3_aa: CAWSVRRASANYGYTF
cdr3_nt: TGTGCCTGGAGTGTACGGCGGGCCAGTGCTAACTATGGCTACACCTTC

d_call: NA
j_call: TRBJ1-4
clone_size: many
v_call: TRBV15
cdr3_aa: CATSVGYRSNEKLFF
cdr3_nt: TGTGCCACCAGCGTGGGGTACAGGAGCAATGAAAAACTGTTTTTT

d_call: NA
j_call: TRBJ2-7
clone_size: many
v_call: TRBV7-8
cdr3_aa: CASSFRPRYYEQYF
cdr3_nt: TGTGCCAGCAGCTTTAGGCCAAGGTACTACGAGCAGTACTTC

d_call: TRBD1
j_call: TRBJ2-7
clone_size: NA
v_call: TRBV11-2
cdr3_aa: CASSLYGQVAYEQYF
cdr3_nt: TGTGCCAGCAGCTTATATGGACAGGTGGCCTACGAGCAGTACTTC

d_call: NA
j_call: TRBJ2-5
clone_size: many
v_call: TRBV20-1
cdr3_aa: CSARDWAFGETQYF
cdr3_nt: TGCAGTGCTAGAGATTGGGCTTTCGGGGAGACCCAGTACTTC

d_call: NA
j_call: TRBJ1-1
clone_size: NA
v_call: TRBV2
cdr3_aa: CASSVWGLNTEAFF
cdr3_nt: TGTGCCAGCAGTGTGTGGGGACTGAACACTGAAGCTTTCTTT